Presented here are 10 T cell receptor beta chains from one specimen sequenced in a study of cytotoxic CD8 clonotypes in ibrutinib-treated CLL. Libraries were prepared by immunoSEQ multiplex PCR; TCRdb keeps only in-frame clonotypes and omits some of them. The sample contains just over 200,000 clones, roughly three quarters of which appear only once. The sequencing here drew on PBMCs, taken after 12 months of ibrutinib treatment. The origin of the receptors is a human donor with chronic lymphocytic leukemia.

This rearrangement joins TRBV7-8 to TRBJ2-7, with TRBD1 matching 9 bases. With V trimmed by 5 bases and J by 5 bases, 10 bases remained unmatched. There are 15 residues in the CDR3. Germline CDR1 and CDR2: SGHVS and FQNEAQ. CDR3 amino acids: CASSTPGTGHHEQYF. CDR3 bases: TGTGCCAGCAGCACCCCCGGGACAGGGCACCACGAGCAGTACTTC.

The rearrangement joins TRBV7-2 to TRBJ2-7, with TRBD2 matching 11 bases. Germline CDR1 SGHTA, CDR2 FQGNSA. This CDR3 comprises 15 residues. The V segment lost 5 bases and the J segment 6 bases; nucleotides outside the gene matches: 9. In DNA, the CDR3 is TGTGCCAGCAGCCCCACTAGCGGGAGTCCTCTCGAGCAGTACTTC. Translation: CASSPTSGSPLEQYF.

This chain uses TRBV18 with TRBJ1-2, with unresolved D. The CDR3 contains 15 residues. V was trimmed by 4 bases and J by 4 bases, leaving 16 bases between them. CDR1 and CDR2 from the germline V gene are KGHSH and LQKENI. CDR3 protein: CASSRQEEGPYGYTF. CDR3 DNA sequence: TGTGCCAGCTCACGACAAGAGGAGGGTCCCTATGGCTACACCTTC.

This clone was counted between two and nine times. This chain joins TRBV7-3 and TRBJ2-5; D may be TRBD1 (7 bases). The germline V gene encodes CDR1 SGHTA and CDR2 FQGTGA. This CDR3 comprises 16 residues. Trimming removed 2 bases from V and 5 bases from J, with 18 bases in between. This chain's CDR3 is CASSLQTGRFAETQYF. The CDR3 bases are TGTGCCAGCAGCTTACAGACAGGGAGGTTCGCGGAGACCCAGTACTTC. Complete variable domain (other parts from reference TRBV7-3 and TRBJ2-5): GAGVSQTPSNKVTEKGKYVELRCDPISGHTALYWYRQSLGQGPEFLIYFQGTGAADDSGLPNDRFFAVRPEGSVSTLKIQRTERGDSAVYLCASSLQTGRFAETQYFGPGTRLLVL.

This sequence joins TRBV9 and TRBJ2-7; D is possibly TRBD2 (5 bases). The germline V gene has CDR1 SGDLS and CDR2 YYNGEE. V was pared by 0 bases and J by 3 bases, with 10 bases between. The length of the CDR3 is 14 residues. CDR3 coding DNA: TGTGCCAGCAGCGTAGGGTGGGGAGACTACGAGCAGTACTTC. Protein product: CASSVGWGDYEQYF.

The J gene is TRBJ1-6, the V gene TRBV25-1; 7 bases agree with TRBD1. Per germline, CDR1 MGHDK and CDR2 SYGVNS. V was clipped by 4 bases and J by 4 bases; unmatched bases: 10. The CDR3 length is 17 residues. In DNA form, the CDR3 reads TGTGCCAGCAGTGCAGACCGTACAGGGGCTTATAATTCACCCCTCCACTTT. Its protein product is CASSADRTGAYNSPLHF.

This clone has just one count. The rearrangement uses TRBV5-5 and TRBJ2-7, with 10 bases aligning to TRBD2. This CDR3 comprises 17 residues. V shed 1 base and J 2 bases; nucleotides not matched to a gene: 9. CDR1 SGHKS and CDR2 YYEKEE come from the germline V gene (reference sequence). In nucleotides, the CDR3 is TGTGCCAGCAGCTTGACGCTAGCGGGAGCTCTCACCTACGAGCAGTACTTC. This encodes CASSLTLAGALTYEQYF.

CDR3 loop: CASSQFPASNIQYF. The CDR3 bases are TGTGCCAGCAGCCAATTCCCCGCTTCAAACATTCAGTACTTC. The chain carries TRBV7-2 and TRBJ2-4; D ambiguous. Trimming removed 5 bases from V and 6 bases from J, with 14 bases in between. The CDR3 has 14 amino acids. Per the germline V gene, CDR1 is SGHTA and CDR2 is FQGNSA.

This clone was detected only a few times. This chain links TRBV19 with TRBJ1-1; D gene ambiguous. CDR1 and CDR2 (germline): LNHDA, SQIVND (reference sequence). The CDR3 loop spans 13 amino acids. V shed 5 bases and J shed 0 bases, with 7 bases lying between them. The CDR3 DNA reads TGTGCCAGTAGTGACGAGATGAACACTGAAGCTTTCTTT. Its translation is CASSDEMNTEAFF.

J is TRBJ2-1 and V is TRBV5-6; weak D call: TRBD2 (7 bases). The CDR3 has 14 amino acids. CDR1 SGHDT and CDR2 YYEEEE come from the germline V gene. Between the trimmed V and J ends, which lost 2 bases and 4 bases, there was a span of 10 bases. CDR3 DNA: TGTGCCAGCAGCTTCGGGGGGCCGTACAATGAGCAGTTCTTC. Translated: CASSFGGPYNEQFF.